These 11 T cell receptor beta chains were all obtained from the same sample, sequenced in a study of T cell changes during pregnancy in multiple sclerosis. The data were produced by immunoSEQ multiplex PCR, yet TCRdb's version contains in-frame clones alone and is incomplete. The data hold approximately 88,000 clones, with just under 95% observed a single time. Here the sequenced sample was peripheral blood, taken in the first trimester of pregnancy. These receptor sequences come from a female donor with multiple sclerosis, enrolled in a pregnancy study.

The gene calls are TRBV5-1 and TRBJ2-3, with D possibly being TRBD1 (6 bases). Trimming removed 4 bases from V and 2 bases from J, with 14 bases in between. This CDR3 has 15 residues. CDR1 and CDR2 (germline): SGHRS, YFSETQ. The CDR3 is CASSPAGTNTDTQYF. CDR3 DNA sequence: TGCGCCAGCAGCCCCGCAGGGACAAACACAGATACGCAGTATTTT.

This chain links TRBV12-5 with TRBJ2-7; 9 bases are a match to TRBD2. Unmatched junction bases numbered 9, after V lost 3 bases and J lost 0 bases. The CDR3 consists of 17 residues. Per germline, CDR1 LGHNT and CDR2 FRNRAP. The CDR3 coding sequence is TGTGCTAGTGGTTTTGCTAGCGGGGCCGGGAGCTCCTACGAGCAGTACTTC. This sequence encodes CASGFASGAGSSYEQYF.

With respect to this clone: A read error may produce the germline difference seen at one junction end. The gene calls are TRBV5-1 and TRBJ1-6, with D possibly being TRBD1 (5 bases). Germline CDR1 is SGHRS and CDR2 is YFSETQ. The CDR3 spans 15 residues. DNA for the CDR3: TGCGCCAGCAGCTTGGGGCAGGGTCATAATTCACTCCTCCACTTT. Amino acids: CASSLGQGHNSLLHF.

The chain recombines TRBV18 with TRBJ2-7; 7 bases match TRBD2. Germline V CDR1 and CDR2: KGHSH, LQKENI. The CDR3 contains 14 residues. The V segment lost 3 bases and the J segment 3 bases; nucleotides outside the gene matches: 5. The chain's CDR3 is CASSPPGGGYEQYF. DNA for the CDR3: TGTGCCAGCTCACCGCCGGGGGGTGGCTACGAGCAGTACTTC.

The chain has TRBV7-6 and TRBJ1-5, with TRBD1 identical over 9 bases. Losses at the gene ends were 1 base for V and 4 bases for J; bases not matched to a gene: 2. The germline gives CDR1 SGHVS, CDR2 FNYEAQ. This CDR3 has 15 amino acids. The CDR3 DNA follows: TGTGCCAGCAGCTTAGGGACAGGGGATAATCAGCCCCAGCATTTT. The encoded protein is CASSLGTGDNQPQHF.

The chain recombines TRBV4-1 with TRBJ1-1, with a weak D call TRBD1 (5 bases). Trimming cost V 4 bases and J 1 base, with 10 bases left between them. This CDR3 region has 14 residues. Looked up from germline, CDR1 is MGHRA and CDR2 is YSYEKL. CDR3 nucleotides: TGCGCCAGCAGCCGGGGGGGGGAGAACACTGAAGCTTTCTTT. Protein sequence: CASSRGGENTEAFF.

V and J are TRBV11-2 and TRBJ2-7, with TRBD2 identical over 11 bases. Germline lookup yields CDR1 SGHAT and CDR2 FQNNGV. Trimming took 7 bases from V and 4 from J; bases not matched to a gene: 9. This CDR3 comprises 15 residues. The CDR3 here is CASTERLAGKYEQYF. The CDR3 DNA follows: TGTGCCAGCACCGAAAGACTAGCGGGGAAGTACGAGCAGTACTTC.

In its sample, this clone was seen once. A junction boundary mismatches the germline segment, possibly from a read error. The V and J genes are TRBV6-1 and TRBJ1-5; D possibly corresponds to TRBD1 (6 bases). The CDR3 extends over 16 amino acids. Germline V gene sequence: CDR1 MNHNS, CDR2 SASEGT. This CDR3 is CASREGRGGSYQPQHF. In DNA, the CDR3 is TGTGCCAGCAGAGAAGGTCGGGGGGGCAGTTATCAGCCCCAGCATTTT.

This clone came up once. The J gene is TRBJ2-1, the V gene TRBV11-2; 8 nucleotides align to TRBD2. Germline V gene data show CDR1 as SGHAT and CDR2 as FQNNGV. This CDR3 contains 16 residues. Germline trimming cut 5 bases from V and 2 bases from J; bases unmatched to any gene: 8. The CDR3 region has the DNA TGTGCCAGCAGCCCATGGTACGGGGGGGCCTACAATGAGCAGTTCTTC. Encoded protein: CASSPWYGGAYNEQFF.

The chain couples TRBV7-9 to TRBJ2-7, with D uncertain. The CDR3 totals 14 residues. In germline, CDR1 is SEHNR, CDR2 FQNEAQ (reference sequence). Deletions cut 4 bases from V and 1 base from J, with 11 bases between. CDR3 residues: CASSSPGASYEQYF. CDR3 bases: TGTGCCAGCAGCTCCCCCGGAGCGTCCTACGAGCAGTACTTC. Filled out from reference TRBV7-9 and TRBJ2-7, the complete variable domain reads DTGVSQNPRHKITKRGQNVTFRCDPISEHNRLYWYRQTLGQGPEFLTYFQNEAQLEKSRLLSDRFSAERPKGSFSTLEIQRTEQGDSAMYLCASSSPGASYEQYFGPGTRLTVT.

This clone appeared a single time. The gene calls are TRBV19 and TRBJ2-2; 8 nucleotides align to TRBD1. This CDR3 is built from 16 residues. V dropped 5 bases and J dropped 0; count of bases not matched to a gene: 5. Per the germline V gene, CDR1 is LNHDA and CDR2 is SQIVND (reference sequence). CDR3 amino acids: CASSWGTGANTGELFF. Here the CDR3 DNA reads TGTGCCAGTAGTTGGGGGACAGGCGCGAACACCGGGGAGCTGTTTTTT.